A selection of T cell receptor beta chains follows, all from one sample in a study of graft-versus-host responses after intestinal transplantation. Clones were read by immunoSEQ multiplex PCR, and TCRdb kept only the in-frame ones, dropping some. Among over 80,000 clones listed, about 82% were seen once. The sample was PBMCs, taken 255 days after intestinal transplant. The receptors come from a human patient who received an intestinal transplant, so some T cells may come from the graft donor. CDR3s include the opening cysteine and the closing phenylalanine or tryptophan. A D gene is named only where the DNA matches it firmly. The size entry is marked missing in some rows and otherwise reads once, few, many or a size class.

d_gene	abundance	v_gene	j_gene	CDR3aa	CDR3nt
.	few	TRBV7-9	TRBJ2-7	CASSLGLEQYF	TGTGCCAGCAGCTTAGGACTTGAGCAGTACTTC
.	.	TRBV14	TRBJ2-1	CASSPPGLSGYSEQFF	TGTGCCAGCAGCCCACCCGGGCTCTCGGGGTATAGTGAGCAGTTCTTC
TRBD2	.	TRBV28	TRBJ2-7	CASTRLAGGPIDEQYF	TGTGCCAGCACCCGACTAGCGGGGGGGCCGATAGACGAGCAGTACTTC
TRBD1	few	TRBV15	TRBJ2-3	CATSGSRTGVTQYF	TGTGCCACCAGCGGTTCCCGAACAGGGGTTACGCAGTATTTT
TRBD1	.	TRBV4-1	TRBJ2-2	CASMAQGVTGELFF	TGCGCCAGCATGGCTCAGGGGGTCACCGGGGAGCTGTTTTTT
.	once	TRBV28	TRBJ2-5	CASSLGGAPGKTQYF	TGTGCCAGCAGTTTAGGCGGGGCGCCAGGGAAGACCCAGTACTTC
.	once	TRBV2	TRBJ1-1	CASRGWTNTEAFF	TGTGCCAGCAGGGGGTGGACCAACACTGAAGCTTTCTTT
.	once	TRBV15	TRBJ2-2	CATSRGGTGELFF	TGTGCCACCAGCAGAGGGGGGACCGGGGAGCTGTTTTTT
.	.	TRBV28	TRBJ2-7	CASSPYARGRDEQYF	TGTGCCAGCAGTCCCTACGCCAGGGGACGCGACGAGCAGTACTTC
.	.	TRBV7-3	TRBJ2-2	CASSSGLITGELFF	TGTGCCAGCAGCTCGGGACTGATTACCGGGGAGCTGTTTTTT
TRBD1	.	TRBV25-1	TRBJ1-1	CASSKRTGGSNTEAFF	TGTGCCAGCAGTAAAAGGACAGGGGGCTCGAACACTGAAGCTTTCTTT
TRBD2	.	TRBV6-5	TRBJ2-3	CASSPWRGITDTQYF	TGTGCCAGCAGTCCTTGGCGGGGGATCACAGATACGCAGTATTTT
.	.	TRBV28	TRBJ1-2	CASSFRDRPNYGYTF	TGTGCCAGCAGTTTCCGCGACAGACCGAACTATGGCTACACCTTC
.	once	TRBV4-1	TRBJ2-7	CASSQDPARVSYEQYF	TGCGCCAGCAGCCAAGATCCCGCCAGGGTAAGCTACGAGCAGTACTTC
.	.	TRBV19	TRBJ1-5	CASSIGFQPQHF	TGTGCCAGTAGTATAGGGTTCCAGCCCCAGCATTTT
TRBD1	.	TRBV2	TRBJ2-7	CASSQGTGNPYEQYF	TGTGCCAGCAGTCAAGGGACAGGGAATCCCTACGAGCAGTACTTC
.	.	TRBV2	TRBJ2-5	CASSENRLLQETQYF	TGTGCCAGCAGTGAAAACCGACTGCTACAAGAGACCCAGTACTTC
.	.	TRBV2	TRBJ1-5	CASGGNEAQHF	TGTGCCAGCGGCGGGAATGAGGCCCAGCATTTT
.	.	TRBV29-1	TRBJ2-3	CSVDSPRDFTDTQYF	TGCAGCGTTGATAGCCCTAGGGACTTCACAGATACGCAGTATTTT
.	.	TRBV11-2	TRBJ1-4	CASSVQRSTNEKLFF	TGTGCCAGCAGCGTTCAGAGATCAACTAATGAAAAACTGTTTTTT
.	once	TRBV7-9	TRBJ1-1	CATDRNTEAFF	TGTGCCACCGACAGGAACACTGAAGCTTTCTTT
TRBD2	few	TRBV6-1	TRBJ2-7	CASSYSGSYEQYF	TGTGCCAGCAGTTATAGCGGGAGCTACGAGCAGTACTTC
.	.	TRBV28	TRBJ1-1	CASSFLIAVGIGNTEAFF	TGTGCCAGCAGTTTCCTTATTGCAGTCGGCATCGGGAACACTGAAGCTTTCTTT
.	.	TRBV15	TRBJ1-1	CATSRDLRWTEAFF	TGTGCCACCAGCAGAGATCTGCGGTGGACTGAAGCTTTCTTT
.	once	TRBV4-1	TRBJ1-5	CASSQEIGRLNQPQHF	TGCGCCAGCAGCCAAGAGATCGGCAGGTTAAATCAGCCCCAGCATTTT
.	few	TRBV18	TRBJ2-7	CASSRDGSSYEQYF	TGTGCCAGCTCACGGGACGGGTCCTCCTACGAGCAGTACTTC
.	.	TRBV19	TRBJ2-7	CASSWTATYEQYF	TGTGCCAGTAGCTGGACAGCGACCTACGAGCAGTACTTC
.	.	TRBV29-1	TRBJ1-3	CSVEDPTDSGNTIYF	TGCAGCGTTGAAGATCCGACCGACTCTGGAAACACCATATATTTT
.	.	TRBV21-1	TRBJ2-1	CASSKTGVAAGGPYNEQFF	TGTGCCAGCAGCAAGACAGGGGTCGCAGCGGGGGGGCCGTACAATGAGCAGTTCTTC
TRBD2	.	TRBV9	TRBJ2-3	CASSGGAGGTDTQYF	TGTGCCAGCAGCGGGGGAGCGGGGGGCACAGATACGCAGTATTTT
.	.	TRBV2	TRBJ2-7	CASSKTVDEQYF	TGTGCCAGCAGTAAGACCGTCGACGAGCAGTACTTC
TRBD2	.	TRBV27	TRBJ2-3	CASSRTSGRAKRTDTQYF	TGTGCCAGCAGTCGGACTAGCGGGAGGGCAAAAAGGACAGATACGCAGTATTTT
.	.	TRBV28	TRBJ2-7	CASSFPSEGGPYEQYF	TGTGCCAGCAGTTTTCCCTCAGAGGGGGGGCCCTACGAGCAGTACTTC
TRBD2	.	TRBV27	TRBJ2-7	CASSLSLAGPYEQYF	TGTGCCAGCAGTTTATCTCTAGCGGGGCCCTACGAGCAGTACTTC
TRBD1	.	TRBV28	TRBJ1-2	CASSLPGQGHYGYTF	TGTGCCAGCAGTCTTCCCGGACAGGGCCACTATGGCTACACCTTC
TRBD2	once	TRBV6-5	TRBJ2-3	CASKSGTFTDTQYF	TGTGCCAGCAAAAGCGGGACCTTCACAGATACGCAGTATTTT
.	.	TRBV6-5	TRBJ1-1	CASSYLTDMNTEAFF	TGTGCCAGCAGTTACCTCACAGATATGAACACTGAAGCTTTCTTT
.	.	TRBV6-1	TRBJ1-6	CASSRGLDNSPLHF	TGTGCCAGCAGCCGAGGTTTGGATAATTCACCCCTCCACTTT
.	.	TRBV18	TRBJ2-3	CASSPGGSAGDTQYF	TGTGCCAGCTCACCTGGGGGATCAGCGGGAGATACGCAGTATTTT
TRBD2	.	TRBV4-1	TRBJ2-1	CASRSSGGYNEQFF	TGCGCCAGCAGATCTAGCGGGGGCTACAATGAGCAGTTCTTC
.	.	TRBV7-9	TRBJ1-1	CASRRGSGIITEAFF	TGTGCCAGCAGGAGGGGCTCAGGGATAATAACTGAAGCTTTCTTT
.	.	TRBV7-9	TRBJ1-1	CASSLDVYENTEAFF	TGTGCCAGCAGCTTAGATGTGTATGAGAACACTGAAGCTTTCTTT
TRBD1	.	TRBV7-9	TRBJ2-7	CASSPTGGGTGNYEQYF	TGTGCCAGCAGCCCTACCGGTGGGGGGACAGGAAACTACGAGCAGTACTTC